One and the same sample provided the 5 T cell receptor beta chains below, sequenced in a study of T cell repertoires in cytomegalovirus infection (dated by TCRdb to the late 2010s). Instrument on record: Illumina HiSeq 1500. TCRdb reran the public reads through fastp at Q25 and MiXCR, keeping productive beta chains. Each entry is one CDR3 protein sequence, shown with its most common DNA and genes. The table for this sample lists about 360,000 distinct CDR3 sequences; 15% to 20% of them were counted only once. 8.5% to 10% of the sample is in the top ten clones. Sequencing input: PBMCs. The source of these receptors is a human donor in good health (CMV status not recorded). Some clones in this sample may be carry-over from other donors' samples.

This clonotype turned up a few times. The chain is built from TRBV7-2 and TRBJ2-5; no reliable D call. The CDR3 is made up of 12 amino acids. The V end was cut by 5 bases, the J end by 4 bases, with 8 bases between. Germline V gives CDR1 SGHTA, CDR2 FQGNSA. In DNA form, the CDR3 reads TGTGCCAGCAGCCGCTTCGGAGAGACCCAGTACTTC. As protein: CASSRFGETQYF. Based on the CDR3 plus reference TRBV7-2 and TRBJ2-5, the full variable domain is GAGVSQSPSNKVTEKGKDVELRCDPISGHTALYWYRQSLGQGLEFLIYFQGNSAPDKSGLPSDRFSAERTGGSVSTLTIQRTQQEDSAVYLCASSRFGETQYFGPGTRLLVL.

The count of this clonotype is one. Given a much more abundant clone one base away, this may be a read error. The CDR3: CARSQLGGRYEQYF. The CDR3 DNA follows: TGTGCCAGAAGCCAACTGGGGGGACGCTACGAGCAGTACTTC. This chain links TRBV12-3 or TRBV12-4 with TRBJ2-7, with D possibly matching TRBD2 (6 bases). The CDR3 spans 14 residues. Trimming removed 9 bases at V and 3 bases at J, with 18 bases between.

The chain links TRBV29-1 to TRBJ1-1; no clear D gene. Germline loops: CDR1 SQVTM, CDR2 ANQGSEA. The V and J ends lost 6 bases and 3 bases respectively, with 14 bases between them. The CDR3 totals 13 residues. The CDR3 DNA is TGCAGCGTGAAACAAGTTGGGGACACTGAAGCTTTCTTT. As protein: CSVKQVGDTEAFF.

This clonotype was observed many times. This sequence joins TRBV7-8 and TRBJ1-1; D is uncertain. Germline V gives CDR1 SGHVS, CDR2 FQNEAQ. The ends were cut back, 5 bases at V and 0 bases at J, with 13 bases in the middle. The CDR3 sequence is 15 residues long. The CDR3 nucleotides are TGTGCCAGCAGCGCAATGGGCGGCATGAACACTGAAGCTTTCTTT. Its translation: CASSAMGGMNTEAFF.

The rearrangement links TRBV5-1 to TRBJ2-1, with a possible D match to TRBD1 (5 bases). This CDR3 comprises 14 residues. V was cut by 0 bases and J by 6 bases, with 10 bases left in between. Germline lookup yields CDR1 SGHRS and CDR2 YFSETQ. The DNA of the CDR3 is TGCGCCAGCAGCTTGGCGCAGGGATTCAATGAGCAGTTCTTC. Protein product: CASSLAQGFNEQFF.